This T cell receptor beta chain is from a study of blood T cells in healthy people across ages. Study-wide points: There was no known CMV status for donors, so expanded clonotype changes were possibly confounded.

Then a second PCR, running roughly 7 to 11 cycles, was carried out with a sample-barcoded 5' primer and a J-beta primer mix. Sequencing of every sample gave 3 million or more CDR3-containing paired-end reads. TCRdb fed the 5' RACE reads into MiXCR, producing one record per CDR3 protein. Of fewer than 1,000,000 distinct CDR3 sequences in the sample, 40% to 50% are singletons; the top ten hold around 21%. This clonotype has more than one count but fewer than ten. The antigen is not known. Germline values: CDR1 SGHAT, CDR2 FQNNGV. Trimming took 0 bases from V and 14 from J, leaving 11 bases between them. This CDR3 is built from 12 residues.

The genes are TRBV11-2 and TRBJ2-1; tentatively, D is TRBD2 (5 bases). Sequencing was carried out using blood. This TCR came from a man in his sixties in good health. CDR3 sequence reads: CASSLDLRGEFF. The CDR3 region has the DNA TGTGCCAGCAGCTTAGATCTACGGGGAGAGTTCTTC.